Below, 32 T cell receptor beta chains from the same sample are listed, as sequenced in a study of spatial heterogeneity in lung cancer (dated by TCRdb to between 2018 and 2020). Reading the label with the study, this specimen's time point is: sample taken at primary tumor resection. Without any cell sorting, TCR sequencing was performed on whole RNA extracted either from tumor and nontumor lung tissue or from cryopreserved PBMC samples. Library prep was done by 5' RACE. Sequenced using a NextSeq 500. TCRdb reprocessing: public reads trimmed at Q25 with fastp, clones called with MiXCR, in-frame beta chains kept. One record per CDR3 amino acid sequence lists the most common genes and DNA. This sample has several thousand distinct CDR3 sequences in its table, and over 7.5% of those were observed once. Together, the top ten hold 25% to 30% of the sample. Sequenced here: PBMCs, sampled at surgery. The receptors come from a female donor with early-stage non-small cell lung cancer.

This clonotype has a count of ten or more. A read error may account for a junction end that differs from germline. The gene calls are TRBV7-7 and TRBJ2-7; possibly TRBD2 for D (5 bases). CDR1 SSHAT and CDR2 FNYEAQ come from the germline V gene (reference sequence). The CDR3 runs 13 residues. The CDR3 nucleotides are TGTGCTAGCAGCCGTAACCGAGGGTCCGAGCAGTACTTC. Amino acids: CASSRNRGSEQYF.

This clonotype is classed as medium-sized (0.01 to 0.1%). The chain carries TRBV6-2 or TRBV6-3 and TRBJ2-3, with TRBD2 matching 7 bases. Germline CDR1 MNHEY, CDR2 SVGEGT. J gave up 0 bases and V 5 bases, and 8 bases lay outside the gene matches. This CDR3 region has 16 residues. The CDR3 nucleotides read TGTGCCAGCAGTCGCCCCCTGGGGGGGAGCACAGATACGCAGTATTTT. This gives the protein CASSRPLGGSTDTQYF.

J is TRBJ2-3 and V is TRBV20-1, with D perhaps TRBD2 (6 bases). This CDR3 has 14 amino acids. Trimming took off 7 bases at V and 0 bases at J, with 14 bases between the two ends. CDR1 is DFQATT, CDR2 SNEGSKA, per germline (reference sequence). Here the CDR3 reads CSDGGISSTDTQYF. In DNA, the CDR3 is TGCAGTGACGGGGGAATCTCTAGCACAGATACGCAGTATTTT.

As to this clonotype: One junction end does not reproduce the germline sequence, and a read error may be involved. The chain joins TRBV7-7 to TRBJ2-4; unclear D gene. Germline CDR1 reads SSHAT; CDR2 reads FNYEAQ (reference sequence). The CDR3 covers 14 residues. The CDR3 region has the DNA TGTGCTAGCAGCTTAGGTAAAGCCAAAAACATTCAGTACTTC. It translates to CASSLGKAKNIQYF.

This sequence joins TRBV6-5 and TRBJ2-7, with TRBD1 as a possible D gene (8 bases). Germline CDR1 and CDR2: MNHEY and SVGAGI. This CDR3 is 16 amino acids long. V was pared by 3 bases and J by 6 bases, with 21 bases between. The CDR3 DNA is TGTGCCAGCAGTTATTCCCACGCAGGGGGCGGGGGCGAGCAGTACTTC. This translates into CASSYSHAGGGGEQYF.

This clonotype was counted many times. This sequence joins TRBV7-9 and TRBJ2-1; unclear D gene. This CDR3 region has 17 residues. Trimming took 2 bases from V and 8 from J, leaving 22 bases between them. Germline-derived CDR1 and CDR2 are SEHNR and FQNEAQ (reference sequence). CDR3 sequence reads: CASSLTIGTTTPHEQFF. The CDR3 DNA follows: TGTGCCAGCAGCTTAACCATCGGTACTACGACACCCCATGAGCAGTTCTTC.

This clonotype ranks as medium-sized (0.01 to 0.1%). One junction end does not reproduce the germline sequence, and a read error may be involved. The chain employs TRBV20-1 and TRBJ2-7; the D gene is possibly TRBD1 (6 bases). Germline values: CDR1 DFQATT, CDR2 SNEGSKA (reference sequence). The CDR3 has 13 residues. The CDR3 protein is CSVRGQGTYEQYF. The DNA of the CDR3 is TGCAGTGTTAGAGGGCAGGGGACGTACGAGCAGTACTTC.

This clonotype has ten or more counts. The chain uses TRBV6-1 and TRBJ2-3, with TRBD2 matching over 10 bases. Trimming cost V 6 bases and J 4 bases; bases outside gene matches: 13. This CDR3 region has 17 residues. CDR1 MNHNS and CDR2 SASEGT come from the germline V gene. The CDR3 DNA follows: TGTGCCAGCAGCGGTTACTCTAGCGGGAGTGGTTCAGATACGCAGTATTTT. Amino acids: CASSGYSSGSGSDTQYF.

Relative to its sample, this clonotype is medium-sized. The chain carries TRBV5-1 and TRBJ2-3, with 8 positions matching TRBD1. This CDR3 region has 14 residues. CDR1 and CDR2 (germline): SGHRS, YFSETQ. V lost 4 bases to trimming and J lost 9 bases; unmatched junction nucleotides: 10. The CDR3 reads CASSPGQELTTQYF. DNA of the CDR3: TGCGCCAGCAGCCCGGGACAGGAATTAACGACGCAGTATTTT.

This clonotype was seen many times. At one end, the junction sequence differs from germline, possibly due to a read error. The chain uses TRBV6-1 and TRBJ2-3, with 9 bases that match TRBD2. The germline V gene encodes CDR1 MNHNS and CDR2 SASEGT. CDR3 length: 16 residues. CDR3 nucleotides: TGTGCCAGCAGTGATTATAGCGGGAGCGGCACTGATACGCAGTATTTT. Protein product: CASSDYSGSGTDTQYF.

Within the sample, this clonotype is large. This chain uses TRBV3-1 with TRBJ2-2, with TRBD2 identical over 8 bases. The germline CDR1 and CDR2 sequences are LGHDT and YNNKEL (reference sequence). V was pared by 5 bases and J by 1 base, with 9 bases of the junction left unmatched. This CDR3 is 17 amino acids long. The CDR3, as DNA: TGTGCCAGCAGCTTTACTAGCGGAGGGATGAACACCGGGGAGCTGTTTTTT. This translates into CASSFTSGGMNTGELFF.

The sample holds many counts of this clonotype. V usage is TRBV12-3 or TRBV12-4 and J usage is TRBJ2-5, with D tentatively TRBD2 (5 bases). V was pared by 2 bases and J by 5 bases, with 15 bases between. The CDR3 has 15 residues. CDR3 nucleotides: TGTGCCAGCAGTTTAAGTGCTGAGGGTATGGAGACCCAGTACTTC. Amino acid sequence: CASSLSAEGMETQYF.

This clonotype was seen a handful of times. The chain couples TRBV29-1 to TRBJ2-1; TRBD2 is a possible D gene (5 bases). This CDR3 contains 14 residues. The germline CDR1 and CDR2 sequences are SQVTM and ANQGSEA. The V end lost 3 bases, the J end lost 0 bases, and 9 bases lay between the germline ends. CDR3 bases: TGCAGCGTTGATCCGGGAAGCTCCTACAATGAGCAGTTCTTC. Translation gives CSVDPGSSYNEQFF.

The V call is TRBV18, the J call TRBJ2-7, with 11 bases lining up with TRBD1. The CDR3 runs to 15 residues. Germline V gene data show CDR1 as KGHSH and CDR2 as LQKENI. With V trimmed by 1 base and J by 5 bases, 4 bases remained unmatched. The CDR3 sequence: CASSPRTGGANEQYF. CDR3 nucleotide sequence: TGTGCCAGCTCACCACGGACAGGGGGCGCCAACGAGCAGTACTTC.

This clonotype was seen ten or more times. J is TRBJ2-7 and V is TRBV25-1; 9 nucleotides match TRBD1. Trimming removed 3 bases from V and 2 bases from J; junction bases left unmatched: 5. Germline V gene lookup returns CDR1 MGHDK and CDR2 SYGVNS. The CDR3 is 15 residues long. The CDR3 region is CASSEGTGIPYEQYF. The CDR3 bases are TGTGCCAGCAGTGAGGGGACAGGGATTCCCTACGAGCAGTACTTC.

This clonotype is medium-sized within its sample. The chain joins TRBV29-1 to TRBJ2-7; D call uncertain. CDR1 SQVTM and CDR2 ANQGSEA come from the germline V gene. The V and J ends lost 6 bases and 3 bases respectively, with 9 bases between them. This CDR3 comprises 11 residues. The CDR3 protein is CSVQAHYEQYF. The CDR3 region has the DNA TGCAGCGTGCAGGCTCACTACGAGCAGTACTTC.

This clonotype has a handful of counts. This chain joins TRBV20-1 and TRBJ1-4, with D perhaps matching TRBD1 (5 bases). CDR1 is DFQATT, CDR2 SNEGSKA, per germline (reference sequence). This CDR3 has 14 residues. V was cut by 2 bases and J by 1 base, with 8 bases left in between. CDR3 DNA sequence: TGCAGTGCTAGACCGCAGGGAACTAATGAAAAACTGTTTTTT. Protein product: CSARPQGTNEKLFF.

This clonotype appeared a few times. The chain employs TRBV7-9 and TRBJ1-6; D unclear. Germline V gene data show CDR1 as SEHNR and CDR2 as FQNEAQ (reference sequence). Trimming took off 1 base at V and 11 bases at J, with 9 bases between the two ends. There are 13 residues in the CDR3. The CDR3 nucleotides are TGTGCCAGCAGCTTAGTGAGCGGAGCACCCCTCCACTTT. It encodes CASSLVSGAPLHF.

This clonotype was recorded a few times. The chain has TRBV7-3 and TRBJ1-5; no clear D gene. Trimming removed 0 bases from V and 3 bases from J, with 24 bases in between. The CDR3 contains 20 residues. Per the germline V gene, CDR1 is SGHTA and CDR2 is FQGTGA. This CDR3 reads CASSLTLRWAGWSNNQPQHF. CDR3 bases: TGTGCCAGCAGCTTAACGTTAAGGTGGGCAGGTTGGAGCAACAATCAGCCCCAGCATTTT.

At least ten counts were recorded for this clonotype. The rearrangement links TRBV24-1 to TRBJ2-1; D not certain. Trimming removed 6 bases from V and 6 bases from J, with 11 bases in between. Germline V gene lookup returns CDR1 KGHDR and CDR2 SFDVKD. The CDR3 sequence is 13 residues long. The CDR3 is CATSRAGFNEQFF. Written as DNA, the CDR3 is TGTGCCACCAGTCGGGCCGGATTCAATGAGCAGTTCTTC.

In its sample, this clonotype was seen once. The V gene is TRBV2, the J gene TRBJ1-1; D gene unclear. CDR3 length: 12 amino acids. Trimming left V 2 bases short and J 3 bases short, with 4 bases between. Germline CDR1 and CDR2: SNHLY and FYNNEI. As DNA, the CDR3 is TGTGCCAGCAGTGAACTGTACACTGAAGCTTTCTTT. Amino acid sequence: CASSELYTEAFF.

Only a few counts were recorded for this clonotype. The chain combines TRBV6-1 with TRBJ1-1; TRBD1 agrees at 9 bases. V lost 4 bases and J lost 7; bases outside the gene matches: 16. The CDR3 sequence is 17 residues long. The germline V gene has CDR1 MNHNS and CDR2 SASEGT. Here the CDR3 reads CASSVWGRQGETDEAFF. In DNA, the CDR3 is TGTGCCAGCAGTGTCTGGGGGAGACAGGGGGAGACTGATGAAGCTTTCTTT.

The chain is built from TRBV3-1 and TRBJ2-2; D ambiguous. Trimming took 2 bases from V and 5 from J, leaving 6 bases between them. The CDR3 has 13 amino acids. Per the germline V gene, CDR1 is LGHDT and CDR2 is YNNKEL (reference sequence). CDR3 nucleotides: TGTGCCAGCAGCCAACCCTCTACCGGGGAGCTGTTTTTT. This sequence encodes CASSQPSTGELFF. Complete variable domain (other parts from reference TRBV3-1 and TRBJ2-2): DTAVSQTPKYLVTQMGNDKSIKCEQNLGHDTMYWYKQDSKKFLKIMFSYNNKELIINETVPNRFSPKSPDKAHLNLHINSLELGDSAVYFCASSQPSTGELFFGEGSRLTVL.

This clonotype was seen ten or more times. DNA for the CDR3: TGTGCCAGCCGGCTATCCTACGAGCAGTACTTC. It yields the protein CASRLSYEQYF. V gene TRBV6-1 combines with J gene TRBJ2-7; D remains unclear. CDR3 length: 11 amino acids. Germline loops: CDR1 MNHNS, CDR2 SASEGT. The V gene lost 8 bases and the J gene lost 1 base, with 6 bases spanning the gap.

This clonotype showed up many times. The DNA of the CDR3 is TGCAGTGCTAGAGGACAGGCTGATTCACCCCTCCACTTT. Its translation is CSARGQADSPLHF. The chain joins TRBV20-1 to TRBJ1-6; a possible D gene is TRBD1 (6 bases). This CDR3 contains 13 residues. CDR1 is DFQATT, CDR2 SNEGSKA, per germline (reference sequence). V shed 1 base and J shed 8 bases, with 9 bases lying between them.

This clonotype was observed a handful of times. CDR3 DNA: TGCAGTGCTAGAGATAGACAGGGGACTGAAGCTTTCTTT. This gives the protein CSARDRQGTEAFF. The chain combines TRBV20-1 with TRBJ1-1; 8 nucleotides agree with TRBD1. Germline assignment: CDR1 DFQATT and CDR2 SNEGSKA (reference sequence). The ends lost 0 bases at V and 5 bases at J; junction bases unmatched: 2. CDR3 size: 13 residues.

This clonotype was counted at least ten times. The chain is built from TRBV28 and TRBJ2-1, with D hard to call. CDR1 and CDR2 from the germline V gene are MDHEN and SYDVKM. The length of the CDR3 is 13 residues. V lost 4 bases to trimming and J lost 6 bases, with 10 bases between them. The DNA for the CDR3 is TGTGCCAGCAGTTGGCCTCTCCTCAATGAGCAGTTCTTC. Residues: CASSWPLLNEQFF. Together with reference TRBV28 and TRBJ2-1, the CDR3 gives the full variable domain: DVKVTQSSRYLVKRTGEKVFLECVQDMDHENMFWYRQDPGLGLRLIYFSYDVKMKEKGDIPEGYSVSREKKERFSLILESASTNQTSMYLCASSWPLLNEQFFGPGTRLTVL.

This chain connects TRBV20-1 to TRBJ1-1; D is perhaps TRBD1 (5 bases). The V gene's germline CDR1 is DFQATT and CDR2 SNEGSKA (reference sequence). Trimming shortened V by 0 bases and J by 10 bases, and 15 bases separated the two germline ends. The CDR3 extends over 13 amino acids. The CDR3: CSAREGPGGGAFF. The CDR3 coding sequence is TGCAGTGCTAGAGAGGGCCCCGGGGGAGGAGCTTTCTTT.

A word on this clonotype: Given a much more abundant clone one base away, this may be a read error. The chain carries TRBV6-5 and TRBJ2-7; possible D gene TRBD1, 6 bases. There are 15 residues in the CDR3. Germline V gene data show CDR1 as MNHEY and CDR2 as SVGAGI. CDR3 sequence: CASSYSAQGAYGQYF. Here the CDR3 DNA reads TGTGCCAGCAGTTACTCCGCACAGGGTGCGTACGGGCAGTACTTC.

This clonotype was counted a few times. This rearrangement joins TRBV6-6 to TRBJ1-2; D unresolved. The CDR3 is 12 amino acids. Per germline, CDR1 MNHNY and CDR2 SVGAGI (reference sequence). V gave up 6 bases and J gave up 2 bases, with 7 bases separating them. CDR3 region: CASSPYNYGYTF. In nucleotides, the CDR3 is TGTGCCAGCAGCCCATACAACTATGGCTACACCTTC.

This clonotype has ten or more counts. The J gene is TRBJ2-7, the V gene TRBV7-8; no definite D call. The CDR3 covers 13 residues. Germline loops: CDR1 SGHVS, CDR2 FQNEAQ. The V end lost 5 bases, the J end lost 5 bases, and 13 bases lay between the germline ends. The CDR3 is CASSLNGVHEQYF. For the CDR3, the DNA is TGTGCCAGCAGCCTGAATGGGGTCCACGAGCAGTACTTC.

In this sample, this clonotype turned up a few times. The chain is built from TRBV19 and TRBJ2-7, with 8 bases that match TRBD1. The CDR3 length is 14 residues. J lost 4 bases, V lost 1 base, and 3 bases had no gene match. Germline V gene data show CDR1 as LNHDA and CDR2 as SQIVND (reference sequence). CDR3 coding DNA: TGTGCCAGTAGTATAGGACAGGGGAAATACGAGCAGTACTTC. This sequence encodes CASSIGQGKYEQYF.